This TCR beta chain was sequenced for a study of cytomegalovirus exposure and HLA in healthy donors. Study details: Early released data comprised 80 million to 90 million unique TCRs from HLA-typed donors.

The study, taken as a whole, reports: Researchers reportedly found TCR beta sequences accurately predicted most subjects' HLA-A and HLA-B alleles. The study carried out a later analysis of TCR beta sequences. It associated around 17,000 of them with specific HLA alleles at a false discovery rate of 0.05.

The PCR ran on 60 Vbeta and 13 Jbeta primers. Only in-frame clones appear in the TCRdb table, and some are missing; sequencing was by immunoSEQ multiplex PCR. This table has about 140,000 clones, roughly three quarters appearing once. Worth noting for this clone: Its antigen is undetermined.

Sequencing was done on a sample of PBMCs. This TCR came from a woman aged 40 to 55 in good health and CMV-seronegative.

The CDR3: CASSEAGHMNTEAFF. For the CDR3, the DNA is TGTGCCAGCAGTGAAGCGGGACACATGAACACTGAAGCTTTCTTT. The chain links TRBV6-1 to TRBJ1-1, with a tentative D call TRBD1 (6 bases). V gave up 0 bases and J gave up 0 bases, with 8 bases separating them. CDR1 and CDR2 (germline): MNHNS, SASEGT. This CDR3 region has 15 residues.